This T cell receptor (beta chain) was documented in a study of early T cells in non-severe SARS-CoV-2 infection (dated by TCRdb to 2020 to 2022). Notes on the research overall: Because TCR sequencing relied on bulk RNA taken from unsorted whole blood, pairing of alpha and beta chains was not possible.

Its CDR3 holds 13 amino acids, cysteine through phenylalanine. Kept here is only the CDR3 DNA, which spans 39 bases and is read in frame from base 1. The germline V gene gives CDR1 as KGHSH and CDR2 as LQKENI. V is clipped by 2 bases and J by 2 bases, and the sequence between their germline boundaries is 5 bases long. The investigation overall reported the following: Matching against VDJdb was skewed toward anti-spike CD8 responses, likely underestimated virus-specific expansions, and missed private and CD4 specificities.

This was a case-control study nested in a cohort of healthcare workers in London, UK, who had nasopharyngeal swab PCR tests and blood samples taken every week. Healthcare workers were recruited between 23 and 31 March 2020, during the week of the UK lockdown, and were followed weekly for up to roughly 15 weeks. This clonotype was detected only a few times. The specificity of this receptor is unknown. Base-call qualities are not available, and no considerably larger clone is one nucleotide away. Receptors were amplified or captured by 5' RACE. The sequencer listed for this sample is NextSeq 500. In the TCR library protocol, unique molecular identifiers were attached to individual cDNA molecules to correct for PCR bias and sequencing error. TCR alpha and beta chains were both sequenced, and the abundances of alpha and beta sequences in each sample were closely correlated with each other. The paper's data handling went like this. Decombinator V4 was used to annotate the V gene, J gene and CDR3 of the TCR sequences. TCRs were defined as expanded if a significant change between any two time points was detected under a Poisson model with p below 0.0001. Abundances of TCRs were expressed as counts per million after normalisation to the total number of TCRs sequenced in each sample. MAIT TCRs were defined by TRAV1-2 paired with TRAJ12, TRAJ20 or TRAJ33, and iNKT TCRs by TRAV10 paired with TRAJ18. A search of VDJdb, accessed on 1 November 2021, was run for TCRs annotated to CMV, EBV and SARS-CoV-2, with TCRs annotated for multiple antigens excluded. TCRdb ran its own pipeline on the public reads, namely fastp trimming at Q25 and MiXCR clone calling, and kept in-frame beta chains. One record per CDR3 amino acid sequence lists the most common genes and DNA. TCRdb's processing, not the study's, gives the V and J calls here. The sample table records more than 50,000 distinct CDR3 sequences; 12% of these occur just once. The ten largest account for over 2.5% of the sample.

The sequencing used whole blood, collected at baseline. This sequence originates from an adult who was a healthcare worker with PCR-confirmed SARS-CoV-2 infection or an uninfected control (not recorded which). The chain employs TRBV18 and TRBJ2-3; no D gene can be assigned with confidence. The DNA sequence follows: TGTGCCAGCTCACCAAACCCCACAGATACGCAGTATTTT. Translated, it reads CASSPNPTDTQYF.